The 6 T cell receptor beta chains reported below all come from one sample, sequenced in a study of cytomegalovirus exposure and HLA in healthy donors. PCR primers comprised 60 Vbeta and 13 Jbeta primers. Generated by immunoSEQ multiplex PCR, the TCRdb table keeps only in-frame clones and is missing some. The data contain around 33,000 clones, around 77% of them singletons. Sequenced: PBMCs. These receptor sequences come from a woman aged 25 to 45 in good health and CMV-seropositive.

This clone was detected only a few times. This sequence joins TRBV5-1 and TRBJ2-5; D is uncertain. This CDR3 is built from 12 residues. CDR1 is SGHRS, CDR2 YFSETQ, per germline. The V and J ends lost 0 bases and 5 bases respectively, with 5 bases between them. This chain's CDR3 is CASSLVEETQYF. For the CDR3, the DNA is TGCGCCAGCAGCTTGGTGGAGGAGACCCAGTACTTC.

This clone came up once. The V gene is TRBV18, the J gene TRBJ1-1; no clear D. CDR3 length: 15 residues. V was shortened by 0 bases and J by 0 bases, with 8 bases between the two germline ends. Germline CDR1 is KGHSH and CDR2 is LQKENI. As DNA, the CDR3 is TGTGCCAGCTCACCACCGTCCCAGGTGAACACTGAAGCTTTCTTT. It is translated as CASSPPSQVNTEAFF.

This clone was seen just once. The DNA of the CDR3 is TGTGCCAGCAGGATAGGCGGGGGGACCCCGCTTTACGAGCAGTACTTC. It codes for CASRIGGGTPLYEQYF. The V and J genes are TRBV7-2 and TRBJ2-7; TRBD2 agrees at 8 bases. Germline V gene lookup returns CDR1 SGHTA and CDR2 FQGNSA. V was clipped by 6 bases and J by 4 bases; unmatched bases: 14. The CDR3 covers 16 residues.

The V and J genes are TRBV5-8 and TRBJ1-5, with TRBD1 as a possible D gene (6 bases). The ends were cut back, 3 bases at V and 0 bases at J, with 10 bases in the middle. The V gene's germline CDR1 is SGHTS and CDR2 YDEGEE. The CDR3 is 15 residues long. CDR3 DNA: TGTGCCAGCAGCTCCGGACAGTATAGCAATCAGCCCCAGCATTTT. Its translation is CASSSGQYSNQPQHF.

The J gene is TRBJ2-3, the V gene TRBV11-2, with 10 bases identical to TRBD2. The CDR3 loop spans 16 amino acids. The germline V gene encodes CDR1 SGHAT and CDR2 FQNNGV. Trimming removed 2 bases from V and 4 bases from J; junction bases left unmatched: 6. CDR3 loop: CASSLSAGGPADTQYF. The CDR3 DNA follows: TGTGCCAGCAGCTTATCAGCGGGGGGGCCCGCAGATACGCAGTATTTT.

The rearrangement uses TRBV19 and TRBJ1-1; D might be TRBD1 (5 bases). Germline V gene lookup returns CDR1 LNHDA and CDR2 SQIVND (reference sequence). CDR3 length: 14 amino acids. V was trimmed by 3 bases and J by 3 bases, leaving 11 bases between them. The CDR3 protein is CASSIQGLHTEAFF. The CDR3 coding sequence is TGTGCCAGTAGTATTCAGGGCCTCCACACTGAAGCTTTCTTT.